A selection of T cell receptor beta chains follows, all from one sample in a study of T cell changes during pregnancy in multiple sclerosis. Here immunoSEQ multiplex PCR was the method, and the copy in TCRdb shows in-frame clones only, minus some. The sample shows some 57,000 clones, 90% to 95% of them seen only once. The material was CD4+ T cells from peripheral blood mononuclear cells, obtained in the first trimester of pregnancy. The receptors come from a female donor with multiple sclerosis, enrolled in a pregnancy study. The CDR3 runs from the conserved cysteine through the conserved F or W. Fields, in order: clone size, D gene, V gene, J gene, CDR3 protein, CDR3 DNA. A D gene is named only where the DNA matches it firmly. Not every row has a clone size; where given, it reads once, few, many or a size class.

clone size: -; D gene: -; V gene: TRBV6-1; J gene: TRBJ1-2; CDR3 protein: CASSTRLGGGYGYTF; CDR3 DNA: TGTGCCAGCAGTACCCGATTGGGGGGTGGATATGGCTACACCTTC
clone size: -; D gene: -; V gene: TRBV2; J gene: TRBJ2-3; CDR3 protein: CASRAGTDTQYF; CDR3 DNA: TGTGCCAGCAGGGCAGGCACAGATACGCAGTATTTT
clone size: -; D gene: TRBD1; V gene: TRBV27; J gene: TRBJ1-5; CDR3 protein: CASSSDRGHNQPQHF; CDR3 DNA: TGTGCCAGCAGTTCGGACAGGGGACACAATCAGCCCCAGCATTTT
clone size: once; D gene: -; V gene: TRBV2; J gene: TRBJ2-7; CDR3 protein: CAIWLPSLQGSSYEQYF; CDR3 DNA: TGTGCCATATGGCTCCCGTCGTTACAGGGAAGCAGCTACGAGCAGTACTTC
clone size: -; D gene: TRBD2; V gene: TRBV7-3; J gene: TRBJ2-1; CDR3 protein: CASSFGGAGYEQFF; CDR3 DNA: TGTGCCAGCAGCTTCGGGGGGGCGGGTTATGAGCAGTTCTTC
clone size: -; D gene: -; V gene: TRBV7-9; J gene: TRBJ1-2; CDR3 protein: CASSFGTNYGYTF; CDR3 DNA: TGTGCCAGCAGCTTTGGCACTAACTATGGCTACACCTTC
clone size: -; D gene: -; V gene: TRBV28; J gene: TRBJ1-3; CDR3 protein: CASSLSGRATGNTIYF; CDR3 DNA: TGTGCCAGCAGTTTATCCGGCAGGGCCACTGGAAACACCATATATTTT
clone size: -; D gene: -; V gene: TRBV19; J gene: TRBJ1-1; CDR3 protein: CASSIEGRNTEAFF; CDR3 DNA: TGTGCCAGTAGTATAGAGGGCAGGAACACTGAAGCTTTCTTT
clone size: -; D gene: -; V gene: TRBV5-8; J gene: TRBJ1-2; CDR3 protein: CASSLGTVANYGYTF; CDR3 DNA: TGTGCCAGCAGCTTGGGGACAGTAGCTAACTATGGCTACACCTTC
clone size: -; D gene: TRBD1; V gene: TRBV7-9; J gene: TRBJ2-3; CDR3 protein: CASSPTGFRHTQYF; CDR3 DNA: TGTGCCAGCAGCCCGACAGGGTTTCGGCATACGCAGTATTTT
clone size: -; D gene: -; V gene: TRBV5-8; J gene: TRBJ1-4; CDR3 protein: CASRSGVGATNEKLFF; CDR3 DNA: TGTGCCAGCAGGTCGGGGGTTGGCGCAACTAATGAAAAACTGTTTTTT
clone size: -; D gene: -; V gene: TRBV5-6; J gene: TRBJ1-6; CDR3 protein: CASSRHYNSPLHF; CDR3 DNA: TGTGCCAGCAGCCGACATTATAATTCACCCCTCCACTTT
clone size: -; D gene: TRBD1; V gene: TRBV4-3; J gene: TRBJ2-5; CDR3 protein: CASSHLGQGRETQYF; CDR3 DNA: TGCGCCAGCAGCCACCTTGGACAGGGTAGGGAGACCCAGTACTTC
clone size: -; D gene: -; V gene: TRBV10-3; J gene: TRBJ2-1; CDR3 protein: CAIRTPLASNEQFF; CDR3 DNA: TGTGCCATCAGGACCCCTCTAGCTAGTAATGAGCAGTTCTTC
clone size: -; D gene: -; V gene: TRBV4-3; J gene: TRBJ1-6; CDR3 protein: CASSQVPDSNSPLHF; CDR3 DNA: TGCGCCAGCAGCCAAGTCCCGGACAGTAATTCACCCCTCCACTTT
clone size: -; D gene: -; V gene: TRBV4-2; J gene: TRBJ2-1; CDR3 protein: CASSQDGDEQFF; CDR3 DNA: TGTGCCAGCAGCCAAGACGGGGATGAGCAGTTCTTC
clone size: -; D gene: TRBD1; V gene: TRBV7-7; J gene: TRBJ2-5; CDR3 protein: CASSSDRVGETQYF; CDR3 DNA: TGTGCCAGCAGCTCGGACAGGGTTGGAGAGACCCAGTACTTC
clone size: -; D gene: TRBD1; V gene: TRBV5-6; J gene: TRBJ1-2; CDR3 protein: CASRWGQNYGYTF; CDR3 DNA: TGTGCCAGCAGGTGGGGACAGAACTATGGCTACACCTTC